The T cell receptor (beta chain) under discussion was sequenced for a study of T cells in localized non-small cell lung cancer. Study conclusions and caveats: Longer overall survival was linked to higher blood T cell density.

This clone has a single count. Antigen specificity is unknown. Trimming left V 2 bases short and J 0 bases short, with 23 bases between. The length of the CDR3 is 19 residues. CDR1 and CDR2 from the germline V gene are SGHDT and YYEEEE. Here immunoSEQ multiplex PCR was the method, and the copy in TCRdb shows in-frame clones only, minus some. The profile shows some 50,000 clones, 81% of them singletons. This chain joins TRBV5-6 and TRBJ1-1; D is perhaps TRBD1 (5 bases). The sequence came from a man aged 40-75 years with stage III lung adenocarcinoma. Source: peripheral blood mononuclear cells, taken before any cancer treatment. CDR3 sequence: CASSFPDMRGDPLNTEAFF. The CDR3 nucleotides read TGTGCCAGCAGCTTTCCGGATATGCGGGGGGACCCTTTGAACACTGAAGCTTTCTTT.